The rows below give T cell receptor beta chains drawn from one sample of a study of early T cells in non-severe SARS-CoV-2 infection. In TCRdb, the 5' RACE reads were re-called with MiXCR into one record per CDR3 protein. Here the sample spans some 50,000 distinct CDR3 sequences, approximately 10% being singletons. Source material: whole blood. The receptors were sampled from an adult who was a healthcare worker with PCR-confirmed SARS-CoV-2 infection or an uninfected control (not recorded which). Both conserved end residues are part of each CDR3. Fields, in order: D gene, CDR3 length, V gene, J gene, clone size, CDR3 protein, CDR3 DNA. A D gene is named only where the DNA matches it firmly. The size field is filled for only some rows; it gives once, few, many or a size class.

D: TRBD2
length: 15
V: TRBV7-2
J: TRBJ2-3
size: NA
CDR3: CASSRDSGGTDTQYF
DNA: TGTGCCAGCAGCCGAGATAGCGGGGGCACAGATACGCAGTATTTT

D: TRBD2
length: 13
V: TRBV9
J: TRBJ2-3
size: many
CDR3: CASNERGGDTQYF
DNA: TGTGCCAGCAATGAGCGGGGCGGAGATACGCAGTATTTT

D: NA
length: 15
V: TRBV5-1
J: TRBJ2-7
size: few
CDR3: CASSVQTGTTYEQYF
DNA: TGCGCCAGCAGCGTTCAAACAGGAACGACCTACGAGCAGTACTTC

D: TRBD2
length: 16
V: TRBV5-5
J: TRBJ2-5
size: NA
CDR3: CASSYGTSGIGETQYF
DNA: TGTGCCAGCAGCTATGGGACTAGCGGGATTGGTGAGACCCAGTACTTC

D: NA
length: 14
V: TRBV12-3/TRBV12-4
J: TRBJ1-5
size: NA
CDR3: CASSVQGGNQPQHF
DNA: TGTGCCAGCAGTGTTCAGGGAGGCAATCAGCCCCAGCATTTT

D: NA
length: 14
V: TRBV2
J: TRBJ2-7
size: many
CDR3: CASSEATGSYEQYF
DNA: TGTGCCAGCAGTGAAGCGACAGGCAGCTACGAGCAGTACTTC

D: NA
length: 16
V: TRBV9
J: TRBJ2-3
size: NA
CDR3: CASSVEPSRRWDTQYF
DNA: TGTGCCAGCAGCGTAGAACCTAGCCGTAGATGGGATACGCAGTATTTT

D: TRBD2
length: 14
V: TRBV5-1
J: TRBJ2-1
size: many
CDR3: CASSFRGLAAEQFF
DNA: TGCGCCAGCAGCTTTAGGGGACTAGCGGCCGAGCAGTTCTTC

D: NA
length: 11
V: TRBV7-9
J: TRBJ1-4
size: many
CDR3: CASSLVEKLFF
DNA: TGTGCCAGCAGCTTGGTAGAAAAACTGTTTTTT

D: NA
length: 14
V: TRBV29-1
J: TRBJ2-3
size: many
CDR3: CSVDGFGGTDTQYF
DNA: TGCAGCGTTGACGGCTTTGGGGGAACAGATACGCAGTATTTT

D: TRBD1
length: 16
V: TRBV20-1
J: TRBJ1-5
size: many
CDR3: CSARDEGRGSNQPQHF
DNA: TGCAGTGCTAGAGATGAGGGCAGGGGGAGCAATCAGCCCCAGCATTTT

D: NA
length: 12
V: TRBV30
J: TRBJ1-1
size: many
CDR3: CAASGGGSEAFF
DNA: TGTGCCGCCTCCGGGGGGGGGTCTGAAGCTTTCTTT

D: NA
length: 14
V: TRBV7-2
J: TRBJ1-2
size: many
CDR3: CASSLSQANYGYTF
DNA: TGTGCCAGCAGCTTAAGTCAGGCTAACTATGGCTACACCTTC

D: NA
length: 15
V: TRBV4-3
J: TRBJ2-5
size: NA
CDR3: CASSQDFVAGETQYF
DNA: TGCGCCAGCAGCCAAGATTTTGTGGCGGGCGAGACCCAGTACTTC

D: NA
length: 13
V: TRBV6-1
J: TRBJ2-7
size: many
CDR3: CASSASVHYEQYF
DNA: TGTGCCAGCAGTGCCTCGGTTCACTACGAGCAGTACTTC

D: NA
length: 12
V: TRBV10-3
J: TRBJ1-6
size: NA
CDR3: CAISDSTTAVNF
DNA: TGTGCCATCAGTGATTCTACCACAGCCGTGAACTTT